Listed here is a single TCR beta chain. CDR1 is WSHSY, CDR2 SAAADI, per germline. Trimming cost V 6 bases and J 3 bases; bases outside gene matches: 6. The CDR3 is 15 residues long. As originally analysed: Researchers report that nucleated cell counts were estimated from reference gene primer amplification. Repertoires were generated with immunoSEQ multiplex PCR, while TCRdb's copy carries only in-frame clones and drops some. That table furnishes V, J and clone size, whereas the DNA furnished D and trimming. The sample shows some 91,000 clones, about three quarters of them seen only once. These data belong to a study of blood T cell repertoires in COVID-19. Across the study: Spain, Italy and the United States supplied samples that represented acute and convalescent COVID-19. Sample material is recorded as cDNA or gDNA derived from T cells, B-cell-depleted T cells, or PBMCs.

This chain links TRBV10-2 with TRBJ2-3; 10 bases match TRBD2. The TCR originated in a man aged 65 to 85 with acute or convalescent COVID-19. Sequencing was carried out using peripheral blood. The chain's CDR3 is CASRRLAGVTDTQYF. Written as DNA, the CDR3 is TGCGCCAGCAGAAGACTAGCGGGTGTGACAGATACGCAGTATTTT.